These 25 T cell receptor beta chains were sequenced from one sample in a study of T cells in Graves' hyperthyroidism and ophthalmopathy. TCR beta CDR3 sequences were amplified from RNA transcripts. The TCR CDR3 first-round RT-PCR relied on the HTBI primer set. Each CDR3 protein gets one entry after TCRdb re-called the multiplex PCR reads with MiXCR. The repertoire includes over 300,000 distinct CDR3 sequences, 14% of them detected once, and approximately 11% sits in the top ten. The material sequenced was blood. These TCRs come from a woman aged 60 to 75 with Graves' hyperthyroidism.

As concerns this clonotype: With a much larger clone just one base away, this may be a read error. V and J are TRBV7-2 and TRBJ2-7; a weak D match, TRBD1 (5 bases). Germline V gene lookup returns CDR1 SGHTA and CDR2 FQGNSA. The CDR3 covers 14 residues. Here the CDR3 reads CASSLAPGRYEQCF. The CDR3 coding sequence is TGTGCCAGCAGCTTAGCGCCAGGGCGCTACGAGCAGTGCTTC.

CDR3 in amino acids: CASREGMNTEAFF. The CDR3 DNA sequence: TGTGCCAGCCGGGAAGGGATGAACACTGAAGCTTTCTTT. The genes are TRBV7-2 and TRBJ1-1; D is unresolved. Germline values: CDR1 SGHTA, CDR2 FQGNSA. The CDR3 length is 13 residues. V lost 8 bases and J lost 0, with 10 bases in between.

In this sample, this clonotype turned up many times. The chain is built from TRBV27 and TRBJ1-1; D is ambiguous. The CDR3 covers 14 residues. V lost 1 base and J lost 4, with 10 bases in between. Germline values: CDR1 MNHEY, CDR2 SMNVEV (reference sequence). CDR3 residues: CASSLFTGSTEAFF. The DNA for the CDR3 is TGTGCCAGCAGTTTATTCACGGGAAGCACTGAAGCTTTCTTT.

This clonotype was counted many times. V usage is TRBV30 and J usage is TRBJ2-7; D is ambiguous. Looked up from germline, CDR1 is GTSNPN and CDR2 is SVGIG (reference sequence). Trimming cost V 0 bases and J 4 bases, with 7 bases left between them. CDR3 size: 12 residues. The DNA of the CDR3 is TGTGCCTGGAGTGTATTTTGGTACGAGCAGTACTTC. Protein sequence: CAWSVFWYEQYF.

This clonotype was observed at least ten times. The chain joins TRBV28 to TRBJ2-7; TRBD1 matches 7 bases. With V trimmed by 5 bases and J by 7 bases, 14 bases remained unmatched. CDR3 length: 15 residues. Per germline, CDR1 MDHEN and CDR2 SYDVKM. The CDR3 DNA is TGTGCCAGCAGTCCCCCGTGGACAGGTGTAGAAGAGCAGTACTTC. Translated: CASSPPWTGVEEQYF.

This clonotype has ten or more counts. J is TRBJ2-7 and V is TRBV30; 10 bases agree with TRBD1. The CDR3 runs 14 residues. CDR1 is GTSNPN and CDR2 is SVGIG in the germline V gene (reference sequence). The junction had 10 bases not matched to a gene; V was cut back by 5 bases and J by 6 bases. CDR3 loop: CAWLAGTGAGEQYF. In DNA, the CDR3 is TGTGCCTGGCTCGCCGGGACAGGGGCCGGCGAGCAGTACTTC. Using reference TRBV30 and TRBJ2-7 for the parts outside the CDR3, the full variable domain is SQTIHQWPATLVQPVGSPLSLECTVEGTSNPNLYWYRQAAGRGLQLLFYSVGIGQISSEVPQNLSASRPQDRQFILSSKKLLLSDSGFYLCAWLAGTGAGEQYFGPGTRLTVT.

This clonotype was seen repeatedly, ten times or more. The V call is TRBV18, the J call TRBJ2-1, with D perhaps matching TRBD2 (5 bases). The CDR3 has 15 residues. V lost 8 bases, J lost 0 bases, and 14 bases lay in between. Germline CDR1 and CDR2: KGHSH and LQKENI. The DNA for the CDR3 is TGTGCCAGCAGCCCCGGGGAGAGCTCCTACAATGAGCAGTTCTTC. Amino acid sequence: CASSPGESSYNEQFF.

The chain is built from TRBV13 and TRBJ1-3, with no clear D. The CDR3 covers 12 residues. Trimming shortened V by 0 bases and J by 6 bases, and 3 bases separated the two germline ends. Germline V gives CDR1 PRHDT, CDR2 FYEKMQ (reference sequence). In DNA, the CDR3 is TGTGCCAGCAGCTTAGGAAAAAACACCATATATTTT. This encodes CASSLGKNTIYF.

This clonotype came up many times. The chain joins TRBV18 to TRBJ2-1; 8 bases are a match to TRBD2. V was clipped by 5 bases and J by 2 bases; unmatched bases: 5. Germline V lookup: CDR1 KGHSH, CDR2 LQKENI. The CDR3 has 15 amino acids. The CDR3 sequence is CASSLAGPAYNEQFF. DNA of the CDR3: TGTGCCAGCTCATTAGCGGGACCCGCCTACAATGAGCAGTTCTTC. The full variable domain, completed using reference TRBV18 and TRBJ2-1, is NAGVMQNPRHLVRRRGQEARLRCSPMKGHSHVYWYRQLPEEGLKFMVYLQKENIIDESGMPKERFSAEFPKEGPSILRIQQVVRGDSAAYFCASSLAGPAYNEQFFGPGTRLTVL.

DNA for the CDR3: TGTGCCAGCAGCCTCGGGGGACAGGGAGGTGAAAAACTGTTTTTT. It translates to CASSLGGQGGEKLFF. The chain joins TRBV28 to TRBJ1-4; 9 bases map to TRBD1. The CDR3 runs to 15 residues. J lost 7 bases, V lost 6 bases, and 9 bases had no gene match. Germline CDR1 and CDR2: MDHEN and SYDVKM. Variable domain in full (rest from reference TRBV28 and TRBJ1-4): DVKVTQSSRYLVKRTGEKVFLECVQDMDHENMFWYRQDPGLGLRLIYFSYDVKMKEKGDIPEGYSVSREKKERFSLILESASTNQTSMYLCASSLGGQGGEKLFFGSGTQLSVL.

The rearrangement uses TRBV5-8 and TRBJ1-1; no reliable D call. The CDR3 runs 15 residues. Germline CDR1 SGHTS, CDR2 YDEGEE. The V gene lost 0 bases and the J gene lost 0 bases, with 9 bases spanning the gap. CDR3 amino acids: CASSLGVTMNTEAFF. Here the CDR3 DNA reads TGTGCCAGCAGCTTGGGGGTGACTATGAACACTGAAGCTTTCTTT.

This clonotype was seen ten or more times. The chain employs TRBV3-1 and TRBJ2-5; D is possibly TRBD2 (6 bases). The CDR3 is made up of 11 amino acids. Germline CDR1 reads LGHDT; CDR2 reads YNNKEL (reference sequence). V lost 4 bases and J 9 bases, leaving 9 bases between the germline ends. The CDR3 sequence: CASSRSGSQYF. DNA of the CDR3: TGTGCCAGCAGCCGAAGCGGGTCCCAGTACTTC.

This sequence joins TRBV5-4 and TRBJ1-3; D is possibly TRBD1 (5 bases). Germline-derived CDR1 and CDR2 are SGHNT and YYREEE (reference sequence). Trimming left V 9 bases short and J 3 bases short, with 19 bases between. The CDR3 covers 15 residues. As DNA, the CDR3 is TGTGCCACCATGAACCCGACAGCGAATGGAAACACCATATATTTT. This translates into CATMNPTANGNTIYF.

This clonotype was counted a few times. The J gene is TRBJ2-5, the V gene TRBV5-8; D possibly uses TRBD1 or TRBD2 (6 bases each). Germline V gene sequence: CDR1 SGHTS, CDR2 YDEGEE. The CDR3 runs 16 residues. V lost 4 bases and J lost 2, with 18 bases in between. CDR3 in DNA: TGTGCCAGCAGCCCGTTGGGGGGCACGCTACAAGAGACCCAGTACTTC. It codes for CASSPLGGTLQETQYF.

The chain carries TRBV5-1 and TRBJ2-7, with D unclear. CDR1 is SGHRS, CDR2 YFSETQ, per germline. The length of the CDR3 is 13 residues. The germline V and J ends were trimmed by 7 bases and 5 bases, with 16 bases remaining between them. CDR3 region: CASSSGSSNEQYF. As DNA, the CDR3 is TGCGCCAGCTCCTCGGGTAGTTCTAACGAGCAGTACTTC.

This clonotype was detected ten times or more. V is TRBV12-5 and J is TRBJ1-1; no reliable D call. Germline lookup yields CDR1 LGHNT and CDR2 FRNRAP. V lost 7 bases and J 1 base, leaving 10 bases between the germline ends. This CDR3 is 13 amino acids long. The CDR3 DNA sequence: TGTGCTAGTGTCCTGGCACCGAACACTGAAGCTTTCTTT. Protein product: CASVLAPNTEAFF.

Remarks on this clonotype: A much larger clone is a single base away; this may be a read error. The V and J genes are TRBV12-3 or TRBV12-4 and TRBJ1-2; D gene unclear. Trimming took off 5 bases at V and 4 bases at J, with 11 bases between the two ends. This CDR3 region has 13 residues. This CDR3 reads CASSDKTSYGYTF. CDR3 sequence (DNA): TGTGCCAGCAGTGACAAGACTAGCTATGGCTACACCTTC.

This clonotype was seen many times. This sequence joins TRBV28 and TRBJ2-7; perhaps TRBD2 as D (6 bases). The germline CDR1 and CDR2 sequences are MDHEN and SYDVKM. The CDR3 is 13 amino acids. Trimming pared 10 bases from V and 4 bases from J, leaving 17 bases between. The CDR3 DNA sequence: TGTGCCACTGCTCCCGGGACTTTATACGAGCAGTACTTC. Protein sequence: CATAPGTLYEQYF.

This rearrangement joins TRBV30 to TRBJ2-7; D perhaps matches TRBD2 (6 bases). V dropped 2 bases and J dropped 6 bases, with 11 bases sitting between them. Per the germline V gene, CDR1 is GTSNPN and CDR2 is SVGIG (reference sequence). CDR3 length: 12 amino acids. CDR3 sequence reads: CAWSPGSAEQYF. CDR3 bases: TGTGCCTGGAGTCCCGGGAGTGCCGAGCAGTACTTC.

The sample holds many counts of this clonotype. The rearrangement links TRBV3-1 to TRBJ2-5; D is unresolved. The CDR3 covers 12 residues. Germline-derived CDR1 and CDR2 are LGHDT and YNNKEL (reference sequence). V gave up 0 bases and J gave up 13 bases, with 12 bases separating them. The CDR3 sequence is CASSQEGPSLYF. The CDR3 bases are TGTGCCAGCAGCCAAGAGGGTCCATCCTTGTACTTC.

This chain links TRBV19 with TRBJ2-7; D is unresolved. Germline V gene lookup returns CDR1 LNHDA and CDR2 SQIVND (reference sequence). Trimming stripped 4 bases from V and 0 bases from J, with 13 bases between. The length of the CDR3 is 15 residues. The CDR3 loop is CASSNRLLSSYEQYF. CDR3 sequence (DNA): TGTGCCAGTAGTAATCGGCTTCTCTCCTCCTACGAGCAGTACTTC. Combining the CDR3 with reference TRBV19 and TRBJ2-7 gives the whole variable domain DGGITQSPKYLFRKEGQNVTLSCEQNLNHDAMYWYRQDPGQGLRLIYYSQIVNDFQKGDIAEGYSVSREKKESFPLTVTSAQKNPTAFYLCASSNRLLSSYEQYFGPGTRLTVT.

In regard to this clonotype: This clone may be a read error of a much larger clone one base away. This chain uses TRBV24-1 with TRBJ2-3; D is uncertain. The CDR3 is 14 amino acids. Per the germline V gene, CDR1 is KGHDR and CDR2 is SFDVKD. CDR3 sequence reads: CATSDWASTDTRYF. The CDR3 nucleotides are TGTGCCACCAGTGATTGGGCCAGCACAGATACGCGGTATTTT.

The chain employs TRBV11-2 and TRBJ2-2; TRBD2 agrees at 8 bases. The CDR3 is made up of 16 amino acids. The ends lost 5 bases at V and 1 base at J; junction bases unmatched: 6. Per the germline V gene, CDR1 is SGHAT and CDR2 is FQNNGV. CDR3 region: CASSAGLAVNTGELFF. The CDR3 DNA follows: TGTGCCAGCAGCGCCGGACTAGCCGTGAACACCGGGGAGCTGTTTTTT.

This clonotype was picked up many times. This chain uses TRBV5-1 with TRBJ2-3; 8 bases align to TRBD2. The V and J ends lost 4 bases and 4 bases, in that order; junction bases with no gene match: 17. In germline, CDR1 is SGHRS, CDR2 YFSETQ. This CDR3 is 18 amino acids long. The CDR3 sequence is CASSPIGRAGVGADTQYF. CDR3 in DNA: TGCGCCAGCAGCCCTATCGGGAGGGCGGGAGTCGGAGCAGATACGCAGTATTTT.

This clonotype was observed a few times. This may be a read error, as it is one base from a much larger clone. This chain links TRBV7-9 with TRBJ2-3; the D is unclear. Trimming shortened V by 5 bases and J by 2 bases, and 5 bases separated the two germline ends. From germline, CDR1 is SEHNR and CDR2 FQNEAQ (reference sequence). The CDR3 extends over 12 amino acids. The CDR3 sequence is CASSHPTDTQYF. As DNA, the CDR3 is TGTGCCAGCAGCCACCCCACAGATACGCAGTATTTT.